A selection of T cell receptor beta chains follows, all from one sample in a study of identical twins' blood T cells. TCRdb analysed the 5' RACE reads with MiXCR anew, one entry per CDR3 protein. The table lists roughly 340,000 distinct CDR3 sequences, more than 25% of them singletons. What was sequenced was PBMCs. The receptors were gathered from a woman aged 18 to 55 in good health. Both conserved end residues are part of each CDR3. D genes are given only for firm matches. A row's size may be missing; if present it is once, few, many or a size class.

D gene	V gene	J gene	clone size	CDR3 DNA	CDR3 protein
.	TRBV11-3	TRBJ2-1	.	TGTGCCAGCAGCTTAGTGGCGGTGGCGCGAGAGTTCTTC	CASSLVAVAREFF
.	TRBV7-9	TRBJ2-3	many	TGTGCCAGCAGCTCGCCTAGTACGCAGTATTTT	CASSSPSTQYF
TRBD2	TRBV10-3	TRBJ2-7	.	TGTGCCATCAGGGAGACTAGCGGGTATGTCGAGCAGTACTTC	CAIRETSGYVEQYF
.	TRBV7-8	TRBJ2-2	.	TGTGCCAGCAGACCTAGGGGTGGGGAGCTGTTTTTT	CASRPRGGELFF
.	TRBV20-1	TRBJ1-5	.	TGCAGTGCTAAGGTATTGGGCAATCAGCCCCAGCATTTT	CSAKVLGNQPQHF
.	TRBV2	TRBJ2-3	.	TGTGCCAATGCGGGACTTGATCGGGATACGCAGTATTTT	CANAGLDRDTQYF
.	TRBV2	TRBJ2-1	many	TGTGCCAGCAGTTACCCCCTCAGTGAGCAGTTCTTC	CASSYPLSEQFF
TRBD2	TRBV11-2	TRBJ2-2	few	TGTGCCAGCAGCCCCGATAGCGGGAGGTCCACCGGGGAGCTGTTTTTT	CASSPDSGRSTGELFF
.	TRBV18	TRBJ2-3	.	TGTGCCAGCTCACCACCGGGCGGGAGCACAGATACGCAGTATTTT	CASSPPGGSTDTQYF
TRBD2	TRBV10-3	TRBJ2-2	few	TGTGCCACGGGGCACGAGCGGGGGACCACCGGGGAGCTGTTTTTT	CATGHERGTTGELFF
.	TRBV2	TRBJ1-1	.	TGTGCCAATATACGGGGCGGCGGAAGAGAAGCTTTCTTT	CANIRGGGREAFF
.	TRBV6-5	TRBJ2-7	.	TGTGCCAGCAGTTACTCGGTTGCGGCGGCGGGATACGAGCAGTACTTC	CASSYSVAAAGYEQYF
.	TRBV10-3	TRBJ1-5	.	TGTGCCATCAGTGAGGGCAGCTATCAGCCCCAGCATTTT	CAISEGSYQPQHF
.	TRBV6-5	TRBJ2-2	.	TGTGCCGGCAGCCCCCGTGCAGGGACGACCGGGGAGCTGTTTTTT	CAGSPRAGTTGELFF
TRBD1	TRBV20-1	TRBJ1-1	.	TGCAGTGCTTGGGACAGGGAAGTCTCTGAAGCTTTCTTT	CSAWDREVSEAFF
TRBD1	TRBV2	TRBJ1-1	many	TGTGCCAGCACCACGACAGGGGAGACTGAAGCTTTCTTT	CASTTTGETEAFF
.	TRBV9	TRBJ2-7	few	TGTGCCAGCAGCGTAAGGGAAGCCTACGAGCAGTACTTC	CASSVREAYEQYF
.	TRBV20-1	TRBJ2-7	.	TGCAGTGCTAGATCGGACTATTACGAGCAGTACTTC	CSARSDYYEQYF
TRBD2	TRBV20-1	TRBJ2-3	few	TGCAGTGCTAGAATGGGGGGGGTCTCCACAGATACGCAGTATTTT	CSARMGGVSTDTQYF
TRBD1	TRBV5-1	TRBJ2-1	few	TGCGCCAGCAGGCCGGGACAGGGAATCTCCTACAATGAGCAGTTCTTC	CASRPGQGISYNEQFF
.	TRBV6-2/TRBV6-3	TRBJ1-5	few	TGTGCCAGCAGGCGAACGATGGCCTTCCCTCAGCCCCAGCATTTT	CASRRTMAFPQPQHF
.	TRBV6-2/TRBV6-3	TRBJ1-1	.	TGTGCCAGCAGTTACTCCTACGGACAGCCGAACACTGAAGCTTTCTTT	CASSYSYGQPNTEAFF
.	TRBV20-1	TRBJ1-2	.	TGCAGTGCTAACGGAGCTAACTATGGCTACACCTTC	CSANGANYGYTF
.	TRBV10-3	TRBJ1-1	few	TGTGCCATCAGGGCGAACACTGAAGCTTTCTTT	CAIRANTEAFF
.	TRBV7-8	TRBJ2-3	.	TGTGCCAGCAAGGGTACAAGCACAGATACGCAGTATTTT	CASKGTSTDTQYF
.	TRBV12-3/TRBV12-4	TRBJ1-1	.	TGTGCCAGCAGTTTTCTGATGGGGGACACTGAAGCTTTCTTT	CASSFLMGDTEAFF
.	TRBV20-1	TRBJ2-3	few	TGCAGTGCTAGTATCCTGGCTAGCACAGATACGCAGTATTTT	CSASILASTDTQYF
.	TRBV5-1	TRBJ2-2	.	TGCGCCAGCAGCCAGGGAAATAGGGAGCTGTTTTTT	CASSQGNRELFF
.	TRBV2	TRBJ1-1	.	TGTGCCAGCAGTGAAGAAGGGGCCAGGTGGAACACTGAAGCTTTCTTT	CASSEEGARWNTEAFF
.	TRBV25-1	TRBJ1-2	many	TGTGCCAGCAGTGAATATTGGAGCGAGGCAGGGGCTAACTATGGCTACACCTTC	CASSEYWSEAGANYGYTF
TRBD2	TRBV29-1	TRBJ2-2	few	TGCAGCGTTGAAGGGACTAGTCAAACCGGGGAGCTGTTTTTT	CSVEGTSQTGELFF
.	TRBV6-5	TRBJ1-6	few	TGTGCCAGCAAGACAAGGGCCTATAATTCACCCCTCCACTTT	CASKTRAYNSPLHF
.	TRBV6-1	TRBJ1-5	many	TGTGCCAGCCATACACGGCCAGGTCGCCTCCATCAGCCCCAGCATTTT	CASHTRPGRLHQPQHF
.	TRBV20-1	TRBJ1-1	few	TGCAGTGCTACCACCGGCAGGGCCACTGAAGCTTTCTTT	CSATTGRATEAFF
.	TRBV6-5	TRBJ1-2	.	TGTGCCAGCAGAGAAGACAGCAACTATGGCTACATCTTC	CASREDSNYGYIF
.	TRBV30	TRBJ1-5	few	TGTGCCTGGAGTGCTTTCTGGGACAATCAGCCCCAGCATTTT	CAWSAFWDNQPQHF
.	TRBV11-2	TRBJ1-1	.	TGTGCCAGCACTGGTGTCGCGGGCGCTGAAGCTTTCTTT	CASTGVAGAEAFF
.	TRBV5-1	TRBJ1-1	few	TGCGCCAGCAGCTTGGGGGTCAGTGGAGGGACCCGCGAAGCTTTCTTT	CASSLGVSGGTREAFF
.	TRBV7-9	TRBJ2-3	few	TGTGCCAGCGAGCCAGATACGCAGTATTTT	CASEPDTQYF
.	TRBV29-1	TRBJ1-5	few	TGCAGCGTTCGGTCAAACCCCAATCAGCCCCAGCATTTT	CSVRSNPNQPQHF
.	TRBV29-1	TRBJ1-1	.	TGCAGCGTGCTCCAGGATAACGCTGAAGCTTTCTTT	CSVLQDNAEAFF
.	TRBV6-2/TRBV6-3	TRBJ2-1	.	TGTGCCAGCAGTTACAGCGGCTTCGAGCAGTTCTTC	CASSYSGFEQFF